This T cell receptor (beta chain) was found in a study of T cell responses to AZD1222 COVID-19 vaccine. The germline gives CDR1 SGHDN, CDR2 FVKESK. The trim removed 3 bases at V and 6 bases at J, leaving 10 bases unmatched. The CDR3 is made up of 16 amino acids. Data came from immunoSEQ multiplex PCR; TCRdb stores just in-frame clones and leaves some out. Of about 140,000 clones detected, 65% to 90% appear once; the ten largest clones hold 6.5% to 8.5%. This clonotype originated in an adult who received the MenACWY meningococcal vaccine as a control. The chain employs TRBV14 and TRBJ1-4; 7 bases map to TRBD1. The sample was peripheral blood, taken 28 days after the second dose of the MenACWY control vaccine. CDR3 in amino acids: CASSHRHGTVYEKLFF. CDR3 nucleotide sequence: TGTGCCAGCAGCCACCGCCACGGGACAGTTTATGAAAAACTGTTTTTT. Full variable domain (remainder filled in from reference TRBV14 and TRBJ1-4): EAGVTQFPSHSVIEKGQTVTLRCDPISGHDNLYWYRRVMGKEIKFLLHFVKESKQDESGMPNNRFLAERTGGTYSTLKVQPAELEDSGVYFCASSHRHGTVYEKLFFGSGTQLSVL.